The count of the clone carrying this T cell receptor beta chain is one. Antigen unknown. Sequencing used immunoSEQ multiplex PCR; TCRdb keeps in-frame clones, though not all of them. The table includes more than 85,000 clones, 92% detected once. The data belong to a study of T cell responses to AZD1222 COVID-19 vaccine. Regarding the study as a whole: Nearly half of spike-specific TCRs reportedly go after variant regions that carry no mutations. The CD4 TCRs associated with vaccination extended across spike and predominated at 160-218 and 743-854. White British donors predominated, females outnumbered males, and clonal diversity was possibly underestimated.

The CDR3 consists of 16 residues. The TCR comes from an adult in good health. Sample: peripheral blood, taken on day 0 of AZD1222 vaccination. The chain employs TRBV21-1 and TRBJ2-5; TRBD2, the D gene given by the table, was not confirmed from the DNA. TRBV21-1 is designated a pseudogene. DNA of the CDR3: TGTGCCAGCAGCCCCTGGAGGCGGGGGGCGCCAGAGACCCAGTACTTC. Translated, it gives CASSPWRRGAPETQYF.